These 17 T cell receptor beta chains originate from one sample sequenced in a study of OX40 agonist ivuxolimab in advanced cancers. This table comes from immunoSEQ multiplex PCR, and its TCRdb copy is limited to in-frame clones, with some not included. The sample holds around 70,000 clones; roughly 92% are singletons and the top ten take over 6%. The sample consisted of CD4+ or CD8+ T cells sorted from blood, taken in a trial of the OX40 agonist ivuxolimab. The receptors shown here come from an adult with an advanced solid tumor such as melanoma, head and neck, liver or kidney cancer.

The chain recombines TRBV19 with TRBJ2-7; D gene ambiguous. Trimming left V 9 bases short and J 4 bases short, with 19 bases between. Germline-derived CDR1 and CDR2 are LNHDA and SQIVND (reference sequence). CDR3 length: 14 amino acids. The CDR3 bases are TGTGCCAGCAGAACAGCATCGGGTTTTTACGAGCAGTACTTC. It encodes CASRTASGFYEQYF.

This chain uses TRBV13 with TRBJ2-7, with D possibly being TRBD1 (6 bases). The CDR3 is 12 amino acids. CDR1 PRHDT and CDR2 FYEKMQ come from the germline V gene (reference sequence). Trimming left V 5 bases short and J 4 bases short, with 9 bases between. CDR3 DNA sequence: TGTGCCAGCAGCGGACAGCGATACGAGCAGTACTTC. This encodes CASSGQRYEQYF.

The J gene is TRBJ2-7, the V gene TRBV21-1. TRBV21-1 is a pseudogene locus. CDR3 length equals 10 residues. The CDR3 coding sequence is TGTGCCCCCCCGGGGCCCGAGCAGTACTTC. Translation gives CAPPGPEQYF.

V usage is TRBV7-3 and J usage is TRBJ2-3; 14 bases agree with TRBD2. Germline CDR1 is SGHTA and CDR2 is FQGTGA. The CDR3 has 20 residues. After removal of 5 bases from V and 2 bases from J, the junction contained 15 bases not matched to a gene. CDR3 bases: TGTGCCAGCAGCCGTCCATCCGGGACTAGCGGGGGCCTAAACACAGATACGCAGTATTTT. It encodes CASSRPSGTSGGLNTDTQYF.

J is TRBJ1-3 and V is TRBV6-6; 7 bases fit TRBD1. The ends lost 2 bases at V and 3 bases at J; junction bases unmatched: 7. This CDR3 comprises 16 residues. The germline CDR1 and CDR2 sequences are MNHNY and SVGAGI (reference sequence). The CDR3 nucleotides are TGTGCCAGCAGTTACGACAGGGCTGGGGGTGGAAACACCATATATTTT. It specifies CASSYDRAGGGNTIYF.

The V and J genes are TRBV29-1 and TRBJ2-2; D perhaps matches TRBD1 (6 bases). V lost 6 bases and J lost 3, with 14 bases in between. The CDR3 is made up of 14 amino acids. Germline CDR1 reads SQVTM; CDR2 reads ANQGSEA. CDR3 nucleotide sequence: TGCAGCGTAGACACACAGGGTCACACCGGGGAGCTGTTTTTT. Translating gives CSVDTQGHTGELFF.

The J gene is TRBJ2-7, the V gene TRBV6-1, with 11 bases that match TRBD2. V lost 4 bases, J lost 6 bases, and 5 bases stayed unmatched. The CDR3 covers 14 residues. Germline V CDR1 and CDR2: MNHNS, SASEGT. As DNA, the CDR3 is TGTGCCAGCAGTGGACTAGCGGGGATCAGCGAGCAGTACTTC. It encodes CASSGLAGISEQYF.

This clone was counted once. Compared with germline, one end of the junction differs, possibly owing to a read error. V gene TRBV13 combines with J gene TRBJ2-3; TRBD2 matches 7 bases. Germline V lookup: CDR1 PRHDT, CDR2 FYEKMQ (reference sequence). The CDR3 loop spans 15 amino acids. The CDR3 sequence is CASSQESGGTDTQYF. Written as DNA, the CDR3 is TGCGCCAGCAGCCAAGAAAGCGGGGGCACAGATACGCAGTATTTT.

This sequence joins TRBV4-1 and TRBJ1-1, with TRBD1 matching 7 bases. CDR3 length equals 15 residues. The germline gives CDR1 MGHRA, CDR2 YSYEKL. Trimming took 7 bases from V and 0 from J; bases not matched to a gene: 8. For the CDR3, the DNA is TGCGCCAGCACCTACGACAGGGCCATGAACACTGAAGCTTTCTTT. Its translation is CASTYDRAMNTEAFF.

This clone was detected only once. The rearrangement joins TRBV7-6 to TRBJ2-7; D is possibly TRBD2 (5 bases). Per the germline V gene, CDR1 is SGHVS and CDR2 is FNYEAQ. The V and J ends lost 5 bases and 7 bases respectively, with 9 bases between them. This CDR3 has 11 amino acids. The CDR3 nucleotides are TGTGCCAGCAGCCGAGGGCTAGAGCAGTACTTC. This translates into CASSRGLEQYF.

This chain links TRBV9 with TRBJ1-1, with D possibly being TRBD1 (5 bases). CDR3 length: 13 residues. Germline loops: CDR1 SGDLS, CDR2 YYNGEE. Trimming took off 3 bases at V and 7 bases at J, with 13 bases between the two ends. CDR3 in amino acids: CASSGGTRIEAFF. DNA for the CDR3: TGTGCCAGCAGCGGCGGGACCCGTATTGAAGCTTTCTTT.

The chain has TRBV6-5 and TRBJ1-5; tentatively, D is TRBD1 (5 bases). The length of the CDR3 is 14 residues. Per the germline V gene, CDR1 is MNHEY and CDR2 is SVGAGI. V lost 2 bases and J lost 5, with 10 bases in between. CDR3 sequence: CASSYGGFDQPQHF. Written as DNA, the CDR3 is TGTGCCAGCAGTTACGGGGGGTTCGATCAGCCCCAGCATTTT.

The chain couples TRBV7-3 to TRBJ2-5, with 9 bases aligning to TRBD1. This CDR3 has 15 residues. The J segment lost 5 bases and the V segment lost 5 bases, leaving 9 bases of the junction unmatched. Germline-derived CDR1 and CDR2 are SGHTA and FQGTGA. The CDR3 DNA is TGTGCCAGCAGCCCTCTAACAGGGGGCATGGAGACCCAGTACTTC. It is translated as CASSPLTGGMETQYF.

The chain joins TRBV19 to TRBJ2-7; 8 bases agree with TRBD2. The V segment lost 5 bases and the J segment 2 bases; nucleotides outside the gene matches: 2. This CDR3 spans 13 amino acids. Germline V gene lookup returns CDR1 LNHDA and CDR2 SQIVND (reference sequence). DNA of the CDR3: TGTGCCAGTAGTGTCGGGGGGGCCTACGAGCAGTACTTC. Translated: CASSVGGAYEQYF.

The table lists this clone with a few counts. CDR3 DNA: TGTGCCAGCAGCATGACAGACTATGGCTACACCTTC. Amino acid sequence: CASSMTDYGYTF. The chain links TRBV7-2 to TRBJ1-2; the D gene is possibly TRBD1 (5 bases). Trimming shortened V by 5 bases and J by 3 bases, and 7 bases separated the two germline ends. CDR1 and CDR2 (germline): SGHTA, FQGNSA. This CDR3 has 12 amino acids.

The V and J genes are TRBV15 and TRBJ1-1, with TRBD1 as a possible D gene (5 bases). The CDR3 length is 14 residues. V was trimmed by 0 bases and J by 5 bases, leaving 10 bases between them. Germline values: CDR1 LNHNV, CDR2 YYDKDF (reference sequence). CDR3 DNA: TGTGCCACCAGCAGAGAGAGGGGAGGTACTGAAGCTTTCTTT. This codes for CATSRERGGTEAFF.

This chain joins TRBV2 and TRBJ2-5; D call uncertain. Trimming cost V 3 bases and J 3 bases, with 8 bases left between them. CDR1 SNHLY and CDR2 FYNNEI come from the germline V gene. The CDR3 is 13 amino acids. For the CDR3, the DNA is TGTGCCAGCAGTGACAGGTTCGAAGAGACCCAGTACTTC. This encodes CASSDRFEETQYF.